This TCR beta chain was profiled in a study of CD8 T cells in Susac syndrome. Germline-derived CDR1 and CDR2 are SGHRS and YFSETQ. Trimming took 7 bases from V and 2 from J; bases not matched to a gene: 7. This CDR3 region has 15 residues. The RNA input was roughly 0.45 to 1 ug, and it was reverse transcribed with random hexamers. TCRdb used MiXCR to reprocess the immunoSEQ multiplex PCR reads, holding one entry per CDR3 protein. The table shows 95,000 to 150,000 distinct CDR3 sequences, with around 94% occurring only once. The specimen sequenced was CD8+ T cells from PBMCs. This clonotype originated in a human donor with Susac syndrome. The chain is built from TRBV5-1 and TRBJ2-1; the match to TRBD2 covers 9 bases. The CDR3 loop reads CASGLAGTTYNEQFF. DNA for the CDR3: TGCGCCAGCGGCCTAGCGGGGACAACCTACAATGAGCAGTTCTTC.